Listed below are T cell receptor beta chains from one sample, sequenced in a study of T cells in localized non-small cell lung cancer. Here immunoSEQ multiplex PCR was the method, and the copy in TCRdb shows in-frame clones only, minus some. Among over 45,000 clones listed, approximately 77% were seen once. The source was peripheral blood, collected before any cancer treatment. These receptors all come from a man between 40 and 75 years old with stage I squamous cell lung carcinoma. Each CDR3 is given with its conserved first and last residue. D genes are given only for firm matches. The size entry is marked missing in some rows and otherwise reads once, few, many or a size class.

>NA|TRBV5-4|TRBJ2-1|NA
CASSTGRVGNNEQFF
TGTGCCAGCAGCACCGGAAGGGTCGGGAACAATGAGCAGTTCTTC
>NA|TRBV18|TRBJ1-4|NA
CASSRGATNEKLFF
TGTGCCAGCTCACGGGGCGCAACTAATGAAAAACTGTTTTTT
>TRBD2|TRBV19|TRBJ2-1|once
CASTVTSGVEQFF
TGTGCCAGTACCGTCACTAGCGGGGTTGAGCAGTTCTTC
>TRBD1|TRBV19|TRBJ1-6|NA
CASSTRQGGNSPLHF
TGTGCCAGTAGTACCAGACAGGGTGGTAATTCACCCCTCCACTTT
>NA|TRBV27|TRBJ2-5|NA
CASKETQYF
TGTGCCAGCAAAGAGACCCAGTACTTC
>NA|TRBV6-5|TRBJ2-7|NA
CASGGNSYEQYF
TGTGCCAGCGGCGGCAACTCCTACGAGCAGTACTTC
>NA|TRBV4-1|TRBJ1-6|NA
CASSQALYREGRDSPLHF
TGCGCCAGCAGCCAAGCCCTCTACAGGGAAGGGAGGGATTCACCCCTCCACTTT
>TRBD1|TRBV7-8|TRBJ2-7|NA
CASSLGGTGGFYEQYF
TGTGCCAGCAGCTTGGGCGGGACAGGGGGATTCTACGAGCAGTACTTC
>NA|TRBV27|TRBJ2-1|few
CASRADGLPYNEQFF
TGTGCCAGCAGGGCTGACGGCCTCCCATACAATGAGCAGTTCTTC
>NA|TRBV5-1|TRBJ1-2|NA
CASSLGGTNYGYTF
TGCGCCAGCAGCTTGGGGGGGACAAACTATGGCTACACCTTC
>NA|TRBV7-3|TRBJ2-7|once
CASSLTSGNEQYF
TGTGCCAGCAGCTTAACGTCGGGGAACGAGCAGTACTTC
>NA|TRBV7-3|TRBJ2-1|NA
CASSLDSDEQFF
TGTGCCAGCAGCCTTGACAGTGATGAGCAGTTCTTC
>NA|TRBV2|TRBJ1-6|NA
CASSPISYNSPLHF
TGTGCCAGCAGCCCCATCTCCTATAATTCACCCCTCCACTTT
>TRBD1|TRBV6-1|TRBJ1-2|NA
CASTAGQGASGYTF
TGTGCCAGCACCGCGGGACAGGGGGCATCTGGCTACACCTTC
>TRBD2|TRBV4-2|TRBJ2-5|NA
CASSQQGTSGGETQYF
TGTGCCAGCAGCCAACAAGGGACTAGCGGGGGGGAGACCCAGTACTTC
>NA|TRBV5-1|TRBJ1-2|NA
CASSLPDRLYGYTF
TGCGCCAGCAGCTTACCCGACAGGCTCTATGGCTACACCTTC
>TRBD1|TRBV27|TRBJ2-7|NA
CASSLNDRVDEQYF
TGTGCCAGCAGTTTAAATGACAGGGTGGACGAGCAGTACTTC
>NA|TRBV6-5|TRBJ1-5|NA
CASSYVAGNQPQHF
TGTGCCAGCAGTTACGTGGCAGGCAATCAGCCCCAGCATTTT
>NA|TRBV6-5|TRBJ1-1|NA
CASSYGRSEAFF
TGTGCCAGCAGTTACGGCCGGTCTGAAGCTTTCTTT
>TRBD1|TRBV7-2|TRBJ2-2|once
CASSSVGTGDGELFF
TGTGCCAGCAGCTCAGTCGGGACAGGGGATGGGGAGCTGTTTTTT
>NA|TRBV6-5|TRBJ2-5|NA
CASSYSNPIGETQYF
TGTGCCAGCAGTTACTCGAACCCGATTGGGGAGACCCAGTACTTC
>TRBD1|TRBV5-4|TRBJ1-2|NA
CASSFDGTGGEGYTF
TGTGCCAGCAGCTTTGACGGGACAGGGGGAGAGGGCTACACCTTC
>TRBD1|TRBV5-1|TRBJ2-7|NA
CASSFGSNRGRGLEQYF
TGCGCCAGCAGCTTTGGGTCGAACAGGGGGCGAGGGCTCGAGCAGTACTTC
>TRBD1|TRBV6-5|TRBJ2-1|NA
CASSYGGTGAWFF
TGTGCCAGCAGTTACGGGGGGACAGGGGCATGGTTCTTC
>NA|TRBV6-5|TRBJ2-3|NA
CASSYERQTDTQYF
TGTGCCAGCAGTTACGAGCGACAAACAGATACGCAGTATTTT
>NA|TRBV6-6|TRBJ1-1|NA
CASSYTSTVTEAFF
TGTGCCAGCAGTTACACGTCTACGGTCACTGAAGCTTTCTTT
>NA|TRBV10-3|TRBJ1-3|NA
CAISDGDSGNTIYF
TGTGCCATCAGTGACGGAGATTCTGGAAACACCATATATTTT
>NA|TRBV21-1|TRBJ1-2|NA
CASRGGYTF
TGTGCCAGCAGAGGTGGCTACACCTTC
>NA|TRBV6-1|TRBJ2-2|NA
CASGGAGKTGELFF
TGTGCCAGCGGGGGAGCAGGGAAGACCGGGGAGCTGTTTTTT
>NA|TRBV4-3|TRBJ2-5|once
CASSQVVRLETQYF
TGCGCCAGCAGCCAAGTCGTTAGGCTGGAGACCCAGTACTTC
>NA|TRBV6-5|TRBJ1-6|once
CASVIVGPYNSPLHF
TGTGCCAGCGTCATAGTTGGGCCCTATAATTCACCCCTCCACTTT
>NA|TRBV9|TRBJ2-1|NA
CASSPEAATYNEQFF
TGTGCCAGCAGCCCCGAAGCGGCTACCTACAATGAGCAGTTCTTC
>NA|TRBV6-6|TRBJ2-3|NA
CASTLRGASDTQYF
TGTGCCAGCACCCTCAGGGGGGCTTCAGATACGCAGTATTTT
>TRBD2|TRBV9|TRBJ2-5|NA
CASSVAGAGGPQETQYF
TGTGCCAGCAGCGTAGCCGGAGCGGGGGGACCCCAAGAGACCCAGTACTTC
>TRBD1|TRBV7-9|TRBJ2-3|large
CASSPPRQGRDTDTQYF
TGTGCCAGCAGCCCCCCCCGACAGGGTCGGGACACAGATACGCAGTATTTT
>NA|TRBV5-1|TRBJ2-7|NA
CASSLNRGSYEQYF
TGCGCCAGCAGCTTGAATAGGGGGTCGTACGAGCAGTACTTC
>NA|TRBV7-3|TRBJ2-1|NA
CASSPQGFDEQFF
TGTGCCAGTTCCCCCCAGGGGTTTGATGAGCAGTTCTTC
>NA|TRBV7-8|TRBJ1-5|NA
CASSSQDANQPQHF
TGTGCCAGCAGCTCACAGGACGCCAATCAGCCCCAGCATTTT
>NA|TRBV6-5|TRBJ2-2|NA
CATQQGFTTGELFF
TGTGCCACCCAGCAGGGTTTCACCACCGGGGAGCTGTTTTTT
>NA|TRBV29-1|TRBJ1-2|NA
CSVEKDSRYGYTF
TGCAGCGTTGAGAAGGACAGCCGCTATGGCTACACCTTC
>NA|TRBV20-1|TRBJ2-2|once
CSARPAGELFF
TGCAGTGCTAGACCCGCCGGGGAGCTGTTTTTT